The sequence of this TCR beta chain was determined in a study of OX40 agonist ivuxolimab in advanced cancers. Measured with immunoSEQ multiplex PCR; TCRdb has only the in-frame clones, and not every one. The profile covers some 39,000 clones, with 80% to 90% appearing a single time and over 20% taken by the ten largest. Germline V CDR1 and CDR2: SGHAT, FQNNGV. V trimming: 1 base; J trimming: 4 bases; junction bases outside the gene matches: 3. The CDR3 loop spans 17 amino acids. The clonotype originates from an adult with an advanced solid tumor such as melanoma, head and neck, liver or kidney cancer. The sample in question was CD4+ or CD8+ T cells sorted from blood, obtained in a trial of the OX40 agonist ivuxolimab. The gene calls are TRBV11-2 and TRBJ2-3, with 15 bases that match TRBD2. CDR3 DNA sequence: TGTGCCAGCAGCTTAGGGACTAGCGGGAGGGGTGCAGATACGCAGTATTTT. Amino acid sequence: CASSLGTSGRGADTQYF.